Below are 13 T cell receptor beta chains sequenced from a single sample in a study of blood T cell repertoires in COVID-19. Libraries were prepared by immunoSEQ multiplex PCR; TCRdb keeps only in-frame clonotypes and omits some of them. Of approximately 150,000 clones listed, approximately 95% are singletons. Source material: peripheral blood. The receptors were sampled from a woman aged 55-70 years with COVID-19, enrolled during active disease.

The rearrangement uses TRBV6-6 and TRBJ1-5, with D hard to call. The V and J ends lost 2 bases and 6 bases respectively, with 14 bases between them. Looked up from germline, CDR1 is MNHNY and CDR2 is SVGAGI (reference sequence). The CDR3 runs to 15 residues. CDR3 coding DNA: TGTGCCAGCAGTTACACGGATGAGGTAGGTCAGCCCCAGCATTTT. Translated: CASSYTDEVGQPQHF.

The chain couples TRBV11-3 to TRBJ1-1, with D possibly TRBD1 on 6 matching bases. V was cut by 4 bases and J by 13 bases, with 19 bases left in between. The CDR3 covers 13 residues. Germline V gives CDR1 SGHNT, CDR2 YENEEA. The CDR3 DNA reads TGTGCCAGCAGCTCCCAGACAGGTTCCTCCGTTTTCTTT. Translated: CASSSQTGSSVFF.

The chain carries TRBV28 and TRBJ2-2, with 9 bases lining up with TRBD1. The CDR3 is 14 amino acids. With V trimmed by 7 bases and J by 4 bases, 4 bases remained unmatched. Germline V gives CDR1 MDHEN, CDR2 SYDVKM. CDR3 residues: CASTRDRATGELFF. CDR3 coding DNA: TGTGCCAGCACCCGGGACAGGGCCACCGGGGAGCTGTTTTTT.

This clone was seen a single time. The V gene is TRBV6-5, the J gene TRBJ1-2, with 10 bases aligning to TRBD1. Germline CDR1 and CDR2: MNHEY and SVGAGI. The CDR3 has 15 residues. With V trimmed by 6 bases and J by 8 bases, 12 bases remained unmatched. CDR3: CASSSSPGQGVGYTF. In DNA, the CDR3 is TGTGCCAGCAGCTCAAGCCCCGGACAGGGGGTGGGCTACACCTTC.

This clone is a singleton in its sample. The gene calls are TRBV6-5 and TRBJ1-3; TRBD1 is a possible D gene (5 bases). Per the germline V gene, CDR1 is MNHEY and CDR2 is SVGAGI. V was pared by 2 bases and J by 3 bases, with 8 bases between. The CDR3 is 14 residues long. The CDR3 nucleotides read TGTGCCAGCAGTTACAGGGGAGGTGGAAACACCATATATTTT. It encodes CASSYRGGGNTIYF.

About this clone: Other DNA sequences in the sample encode the same CDR3. V gene TRBV12-3 or TRBV12-4 combines with J gene TRBJ1-5; no clear D. This CDR3 is 12 amino acids long. V dropped 3 bases and J dropped 7 bases, with 7 bases sitting between them. CDR3 residues: CASSFRGQPQHF. Written as DNA, the CDR3 is TGTGCCAGCAGTTTCCGGGGACAGCCCCAGCATTTT.

The chain is built from TRBV11-3 and TRBJ1-4, with D possibly being TRBD1 (5 bases). The germline CDR1 and CDR2 sequences are SGHNT and YENEEA. This CDR3 is 15 amino acids long. V gave up 4 bases and J gave up 6 bases, with 15 bases separating them. This chain's CDR3 is CASSWQGFVDEKLFF. CDR3 nucleotides: TGTGCCAGCAGCTGGCAGGGTTTTGTTGATGAAAAACTGTTTTTT.

This clone was counted a few times. Germline and junction disagree at one end, which may indicate a read error. The chain joins TRBV6-1 to TRBJ1-5; 7 positions agree with TRBD1. Germline CDR1 and CDR2: MNHNS and SASEGT. This CDR3 is built from 14 residues. CDR3 region: CASREGTDNQPQHF. Written as DNA, the CDR3 is TGTGCCAGCAGAGAAGGGACAGACAATCAGCCCCAGCATTTT.

This chain connects TRBV5-1 to TRBJ1-2; D is undetermined. The CDR3 totals 13 residues. V gave up 4 bases and J gave up 4 bases, with 11 bases separating them. CDR1 is SGHRS, CDR2 YFSETQ, per germline. CDR3 loop: CASSGNRGYGYTF. The CDR3 nucleotides read TGCGCCAGCAGCGGGAACCGGGGCTATGGCTACACCTTC.

The CDR3 bases are TGTGCCAGCGGCTCCATTCGGCGGCAAGAGACCCAGTACTTC. This encodes CASGSIRRQETQYF. J is TRBJ2-5 and V is TRBV7-9, with D hard to call. CDR3 size: 14 residues. Per the germline V gene, CDR1 is SEHNR and CDR2 is FQNEAQ (reference sequence). V was trimmed by 8 bases and J by 2 bases, leaving 15 bases between them.

The J gene is TRBJ2-5, the V gene TRBV7-2, with 9 bases lining up with TRBD1. CDR1 SGHTA and CDR2 FQGNSA come from the germline V gene. The CDR3 totals 13 residues. Losses at the gene ends were 6 bases for V and 2 bases for J; bases not matched to a gene: 1. CDR3 region: CASRTGGQETQYF. The CDR3 nucleotides read TGTGCCAGCAGGACAGGGGGTCAAGAGACCCAGTACTTC.

J is TRBJ2-2 and V is TRBV5-6; 9 bases are a match to TRBD1. The CDR3 extends over 16 amino acids. V trimming: 3 bases; J trimming: 6 bases; junction bases outside the gene matches: 9. Germline V gene sequence: CDR1 SGHDT, CDR2 YYEEEE. This CDR3 reads CASSSTQGAFPGELFF. The CDR3 bases are TGTGCCAGCAGCTCGACACAGGGGGCTTTTCCCGGGGAGCTGTTTTTT. The whole variable domain, filled in from reference TRBV5-6 and TRBJ2-2, reads DAGVTQSPTHLIKTRGQQVTLRCSPKSGHDTVSWYQQALGQGPQFIFQYYEEEERQRGNFPDRFSGHQFPNYSSELNVNALLLGDSALYLCASSSTQGAFPGELFFGEGSRLTVL.

The V gene is TRBV7-3, the J gene TRBJ2-1, with TRBD2 matching over 8 bases. The CDR3 spans 13 residues. With V trimmed by 5 bases and J by 15 bases, 12 bases remained unmatched. Germline V lookup: CDR1 SGHTA, CDR2 FQGTGA. CDR3 in amino acids: CASSLRASGYVFF. CDR3 nucleotide sequence: TGTGCCAGCAGCCTTCGGGCTAGCGGGTATGTGTTCTTC.